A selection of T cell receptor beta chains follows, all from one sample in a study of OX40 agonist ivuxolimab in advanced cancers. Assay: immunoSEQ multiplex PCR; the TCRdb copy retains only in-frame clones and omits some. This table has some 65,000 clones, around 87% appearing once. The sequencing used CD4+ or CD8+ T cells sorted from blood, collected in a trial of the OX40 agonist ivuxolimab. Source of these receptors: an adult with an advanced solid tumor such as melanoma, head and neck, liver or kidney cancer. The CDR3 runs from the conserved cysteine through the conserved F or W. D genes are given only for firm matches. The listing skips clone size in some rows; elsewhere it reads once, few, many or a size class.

TGTGCCAGCACTGCACTCCTGAGGGAGACCCAGTACTTC	CASTALLRETQYF	-	-	TRBV6-6	TRBJ2-5
TGTGCCAGCAGCTTCACCGGGATAAACTATGGCTACACCTTC	CASSFTGINYGYTF	-	-	TRBV7-9	TRBJ1-2
TGTGCCATCCGTCTTAATCCGTCGGGCGAGCAGTACTTC	CAIRLNPSGEQYF	-	-	TRBV10-3	TRBJ2-7
TGCGCCAGCAGCCTCCCTCTCGATACCTCCTACGAGCAGTACTTC	CASSLPLDTSYEQYF	-	-	TRBV5-1	TRBJ2-7
TGTGCCAGCAGCCCATGGACAGGGGTCATGAACACTGAAGCTTTCTTT	CASSPWTGVMNTEAFF	TRBD1	-	TRBV6-6	TRBJ1-1
TGTGCCAGCAGCGAAAGCGGGGGCCTTGATGTTAAGACCCAGTACTTC	CASSESGGLDVKTQYF	TRBD2	-	TRBV7-9	TRBJ2-5
TGTGCCAGCAGCGCTCCAGGGTCCGGCTATGGCTACACCTTC	CASSAPGSGYGYTF	-	-	TRBV7-3	TRBJ1-2
TGTGCCAGCAGTCCCGCCGGGAGAGGCAAAAACATTCAGTACTTC	CASSPAGRGKNIQYF	-	once	TRBV6-5	TRBJ2-4
TGTGCCAGCAGTCAAGACGTGAACACTGAAGCTTTCTTT	CASSQDVNTEAFF	-	few	TRBV14	TRBJ1-1
TGTGCCAGTAGTGGATGGGACAGGGGACCCTACGAGCAGTACTTC	CASSGWDRGPYEQYF	TRBD1	-	TRBV19	TRBJ2-7
TGTGCCAGCAGCTTAGAGGGAACTGGGGCCAACGTCCTGACTTTC	CASSLEGTGANVLTF	-	once	TRBV7-2	TRBJ2-6
TGTGCCAGCAGCTTAACGACTAGCACAGATACGCAGTATTTT	CASSLTTSTDTQYF	-	-	TRBV5-4	TRBJ2-3
TGCGCCAGCAGCCAGGCGGGGCGCACAGATACGCAGTATTTT	CASSQAGRTDTQYF	-	-	TRBV4-1	TRBJ2-3
TGTGCCGGCCCCAGTTTGGAAAGAGCGTACACTGAAGCTTTCTTT	CAGPSLERAYTEAFF	-	-	TRBV7-5	TRBJ1-1
TGTGCTAGTGGTTTAGTAGCGGTAAGCACAGATACGCAGTATTTT	CASGLVAVSTDTQYF	-	-	TRBV12-5	TRBJ2-3
TGTGCCAGTTCACCGGGACAGGACTACAATGAGCAGTTCTTC	CASSPGQDYNEQFF	TRBD1	few	TRBV5-5	TRBJ2-1
TGTGCCAGCAGCCGCACCGGGACTAGCAGACGCGAGCAGTACTTC	CASSRTGTSRREQYF	TRBD2	-	TRBV11-2	TRBJ2-7
TGTGCCAGCAGTCTTCCGACTAGCGTGAATGAGCAGTTCTTC	CASSLPTSVNEQFF	TRBD2	once	TRBV28	TRBJ2-1
TGTGCCAGCGGGGGCCCTAATGAAAAACTGTTTTTT	CASGGPNEKLFF	-	-	TRBV5-4	TRBJ1-4
TGTGCCAGCTCACTTGGGACAGGTCACCAAGAGACCCAGTACTTC	CASSLGTGHQETQYF	TRBD1	-	TRBV18	TRBJ2-5
TGTGCTAGTGGTTTCTCTACCTACGAGCAGTACTTC	CASGFSTYEQYF	-	-	TRBV12-5	TRBJ2-7
TGCGCCAGCAGCCAAGAGGGCAGGGGGTCAGACACCATATATTTT	CASSQEGRGSDTIYF	TRBD1	-	TRBV4-3	TRBJ1-3
TGTGCCAGCACCCCCGAGGGGGAGCAGGGTGAGCAGTTCTTC	CASTPEGEQGEQFF	-	-	TRBV6-6	TRBJ2-1
TGTGCCAGCAGTGACGTCGCGACCAACTATGGCTACACCTTC	CASSDVATNYGYTF	-	-	TRBV6-5	TRBJ1-2
TGTGCCAGCAACCTAGGACCCTCCTACGAGCAGTACTTC	CASNLGPSYEQYF	-	-	TRBV14	TRBJ2-7
TGTGCCAGCAGTTACGAGGGCAGGGTGACAGATACGCAGTATTTT	CASSYEGRVTDTQYF	-	-	TRBV6-5	TRBJ2-3
TGTGCCAGCAGTTATTTGGATACGCAGTATTTT	CASSYLDTQYF	-	-	TRBV6-1	TRBJ2-3
TGTGCCAGCTCACCAGGGCCCTCGGGGCCCCAGCATTTT	CASSPGPSGPQHF	-	-	TRBV18	TRBJ1-5
TGTGCCAGCAGCTTGACAGGGTCCCACGAGCAGTACTTC	CASSLTGSHEQYF	-	-	TRBV5-5	TRBJ2-7
TGTGCCAGTAGTATGGGACTGGGGAACACTGAAGCTTTCTTT	CASSMGLGNTEAFF	-	-	TRBV19	TRBJ1-1
TGTGCCAGCAGCATTGGGACAGGGGCTACCAATCAGCCCCAGCATTTT	CASSIGTGATNQPQHF	TRBD1	-	TRBV5-4	TRBJ1-5